These T cell receptor beta chains were read from a single sample in a study of T cells in Graves' hyperthyroidism and ophthalmopathy. TCRdb re-analysed the multiplex PCR reads in MiXCR, keeping a single row per CDR3 protein. This sample has almost 600,000 distinct CDR3 sequences; 14% occur once, and the top ten carry more than 4.5%. The material sequenced was blood. These TCRs come from a woman in her twenties or thirties with Graves' hyperthyroidism that later progressed to Graves' ophthalmopathy. The conserved cysteine and the conserved F or W are not part of the CDR3 here. Each record gives: J gene, V gene, CDR3 protein.

TRBJ1-1 TRBV6-6 ASSYSETGGAEAL
TRBJ1-1 TRBV12-5 ASGVGPQEAF
TRBJ2-7 TRBV4-1 ASSQATSGGPYEQY
TRBJ2-7 TRBV19 ASSLAELSYEQY
TRBJ2-7 TRBV30 AWASGQTYEQY
TRBJ1-1 TRBV7-9 ASDNGNTEAF
TRBJ2-1 TRBV5-1 ASSLGGSSNEQF
TRBJ1-5 TRBV16 ASSQSASSNQPQH
TRBJ2-1 TRBV6-1 ASSPDPGAYNEQF
TRBJ2-1 TRBV20-1 SARQVGGRAF
TRBJ2-3 TRBV12-5 ASGFGSTDTQY
TRBJ2-7 TRBV15 ATSGAQREQY
TRBJ2-5 TRBV28 ASSLQVRETQY
TRBJ1-1 TRBV6-1 ASYRGTEAF
TRBJ2-1 TRBV24-1 ATSDYPSVRNGNEQF
TRBJ2-5 TRBV7-2 ASRYGSEETQY
TRBJ1-4 TRBV3-1 ASSRMTGGVATNEKLF
TRBJ2-7 TRBV5-1 ASSLPGSEQY
TRBJ2-7 TRBV12-3/TRBV12-4 ASSLGAHRNSYEQY
TRBJ2-7 TRBV19 ASSKGQSLDEQY
TRBJ1-3 TRBV20-1 SASDLARSGNTIY
TRBJ1-3 TRBV18 ASSPSGQPGNTIY
TRBJ1-2 TRBV30 AWSGGLQGNYGYT
TRBJ1-1 TRBV20-1 SATLQGMGTEAF
TRBJ2-2 TRBV24-1 ATSDLRTSTGEPF
TRBJ1-1 TRBV6-2/TRBV6-3 ASSGLEMNTEAF
TRBJ2-7 TRBV30 AGQGSPHYEQY
TRBJ2-5 TRBV24-1 ATSDPGSIQETQY
TRBJ2-7 TRBV11-2 ASSRRPGAGSSYEQY
TRBJ2-2 TRBV18 ASSPGTRGTNTGELF
TRBJ2-2 TRBV29-1 SVALAGVRELF
TRBJ2-7 TRBV2 ASTLLAGDEQY
TRBJ1-4 TRBV6-1 ASSVRPAEKLF
TRBJ2-7 TRBV27 ASSLTGGWDEQY
TRBJ2-7 TRBV12-3/TRBV12-4 ASSFRDRRIKPHEQY
TRBJ2-7 TRBV28 ASTAPTGTGDWYEQY
TRBJ1-2 TRBV7-2 ASSILRGRFGGYT
TRBJ1-4 TRBV7-9 ASSSDRVNEKLF
TRBJ1-6 TRBV5-4 ASSLGGRVSNSPLH
TRBJ2-7 TRBV12-3/TRBV12-4 ASSRTSGIGQRSYEQY
TRBJ2-3 TRBV11-2 ASSLDLGDSPPETQY
TRBJ1-1 TRBV7-2 ASSLGQSMDTEAF
TRBJ1-4 TRBV27 ASSLFPKEEEKLF
TRBJ2-7 TRBV6-1 AGSALDRLYEQY
TRBJ2-7 TRBV7-9 ASSGTSGSGYEQY
TRBJ1-1 TRBV3-1 ASSREGNTEAF
TRBJ2-7 TRBV28 ASSFGLYEQY
TRBJ2-5 TRBV7-2 ASSGGAQETQY
TRBJ2-1 TRBV9 ASSVASGRDNEQF
TRBJ2-3 TRBV4-2 ASSREPGDTQY
TRBJ2-3 TRBV20-1 SGSFGLTGDTDTQY
TRBJ1-6 TRBV30 AWSVGNSPLH
TRBJ2-3 TRBV10-3 AISGGLSTDTQY
TRBJ2-1 TRBV12-3/TRBV12-4 ASSFSRGGSNEQF
TRBJ1-6 TRBV27 ASSSEQGHFSPLH
TRBJ1-6 TRBV3-1 ASSQEGSPLH
TRBJ2-4 TRBV12-3/TRBV12-4 ASKVSLAKNIQY
TRBJ1-6 TRBV5-1 ASSSGTGGSIGSPLH
TRBJ1-2 TRBV3-1 ASSPGQGRAFDGYT
TRBJ2-1 TRBV12-3/TRBV12-4 ASSPQFRAGGNEQF